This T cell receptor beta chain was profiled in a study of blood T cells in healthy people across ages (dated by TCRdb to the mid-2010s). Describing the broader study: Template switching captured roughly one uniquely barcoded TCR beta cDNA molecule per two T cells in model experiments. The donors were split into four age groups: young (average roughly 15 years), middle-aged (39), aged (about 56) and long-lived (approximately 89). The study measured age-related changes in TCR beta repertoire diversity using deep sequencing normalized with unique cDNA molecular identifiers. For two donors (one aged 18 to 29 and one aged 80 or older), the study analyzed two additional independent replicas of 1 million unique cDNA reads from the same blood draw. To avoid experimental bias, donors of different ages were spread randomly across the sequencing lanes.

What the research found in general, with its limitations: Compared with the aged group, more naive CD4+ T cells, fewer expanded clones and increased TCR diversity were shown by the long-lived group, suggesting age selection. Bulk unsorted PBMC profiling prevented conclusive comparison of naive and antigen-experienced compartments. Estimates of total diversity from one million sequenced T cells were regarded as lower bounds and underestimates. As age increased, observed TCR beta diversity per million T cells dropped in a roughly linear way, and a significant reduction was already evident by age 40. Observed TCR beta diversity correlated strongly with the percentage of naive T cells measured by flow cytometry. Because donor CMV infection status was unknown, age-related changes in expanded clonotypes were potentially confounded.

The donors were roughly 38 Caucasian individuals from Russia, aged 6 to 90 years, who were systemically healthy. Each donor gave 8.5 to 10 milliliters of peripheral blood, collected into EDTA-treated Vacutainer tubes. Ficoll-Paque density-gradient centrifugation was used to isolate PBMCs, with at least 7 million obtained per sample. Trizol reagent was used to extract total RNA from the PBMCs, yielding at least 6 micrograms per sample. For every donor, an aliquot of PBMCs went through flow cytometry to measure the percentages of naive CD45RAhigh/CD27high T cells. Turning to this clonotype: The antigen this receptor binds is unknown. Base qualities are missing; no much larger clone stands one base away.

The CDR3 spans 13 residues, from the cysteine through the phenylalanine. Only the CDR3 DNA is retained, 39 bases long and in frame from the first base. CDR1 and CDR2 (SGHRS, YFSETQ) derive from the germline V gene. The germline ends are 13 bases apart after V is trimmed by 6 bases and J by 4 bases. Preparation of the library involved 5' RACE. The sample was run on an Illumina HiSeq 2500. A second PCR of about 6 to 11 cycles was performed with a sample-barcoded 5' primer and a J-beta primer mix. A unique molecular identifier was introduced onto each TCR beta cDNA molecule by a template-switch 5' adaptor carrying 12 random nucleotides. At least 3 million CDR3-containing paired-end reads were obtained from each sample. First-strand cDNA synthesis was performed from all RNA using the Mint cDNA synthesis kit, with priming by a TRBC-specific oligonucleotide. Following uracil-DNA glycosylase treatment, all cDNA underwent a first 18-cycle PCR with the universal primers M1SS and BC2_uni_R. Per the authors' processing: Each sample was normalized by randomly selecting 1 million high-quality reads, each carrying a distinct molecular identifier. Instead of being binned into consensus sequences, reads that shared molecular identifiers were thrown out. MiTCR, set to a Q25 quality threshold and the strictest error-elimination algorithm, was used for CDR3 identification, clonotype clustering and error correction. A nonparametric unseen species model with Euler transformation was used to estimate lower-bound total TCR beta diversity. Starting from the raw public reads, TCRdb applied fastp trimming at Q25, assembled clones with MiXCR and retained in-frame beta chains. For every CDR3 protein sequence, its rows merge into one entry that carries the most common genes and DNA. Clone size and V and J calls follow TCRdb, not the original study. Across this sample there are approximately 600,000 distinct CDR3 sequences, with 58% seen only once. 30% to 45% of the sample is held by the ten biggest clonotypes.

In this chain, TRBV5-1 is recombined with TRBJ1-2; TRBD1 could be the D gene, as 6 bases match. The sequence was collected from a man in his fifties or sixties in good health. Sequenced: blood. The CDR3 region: CASNKDSSYGYTF. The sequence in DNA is TGCGCCAGCAATAAGGACAGTAGCTATGGCTACACCTTC. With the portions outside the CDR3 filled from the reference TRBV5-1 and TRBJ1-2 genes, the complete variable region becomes KAGVTQTPRYLIKTRGQQVTLSCSPISGHRSVSWYQQTPGQGLQFLFEYFSETQRNKGNFPGRFSGRQFSNSRSEMNVSTLELGDSALYLCASNKDSSYGYTFGSGTRLTVV.